One and the same sample provided the 31 T cell receptor beta chains below, sequenced in a study of Ad26.COV2.S vaccination and SARS-CoV-2 variants. Some clones are missing from TCRdb's copy, which holds only in-frame ones; the method was immunoSEQ multiplex PCR. The sample has 300,000 to 450,000 clones, roughly 85% seen once. Sample treatment: about 20 received Ad26.COV2.S at low or high dose, single or two shots; several received placebo; per-sample allocation not given. Collection of samples fell on day 63 after the first vaccine or placebo injection. Specimen: peripheral blood, collected in a trial of Ad26.COV2.S vaccine versus placebo. The receptor source for this set is a person aged 18 to 65 who received the Ad26.COV2.S COVID-19 vaccine or a placebo.

This rearrangement joins TRBV7-9 to TRBJ2-7; D gene uncertain. The CDR3 runs to 14 residues. V was pared by 1 base and J by 1 base, with 8 bases between. Germline V gene sequence: CDR1 SEHNR, CDR2 FQNEAQ (reference sequence). The CDR3 reads CASSLVLGSYEQYF. As DNA, the CDR3 is TGTGCCAGCAGCTTAGTTTTGGGTTCCTACGAGCAGTACTTC.

This sequence joins TRBV4-3 and TRBJ2-3; 11 bases line up with TRBD2. The CDR3 consists of 15 residues. Germline V lookup: CDR1 LGHNA, CDR2 YSLEER. J was trimmed by 5 bases and V by 4 bases; bases with no gene match: 5. CDR3 protein: CASSRQLAGVDTQYF. The CDR3 nucleotides read TGCGCCAGCAGCCGCCAACTAGCGGGGGTAGATACGCAGTATTTT.

This clone occurred a few times. The chain has TRBV27 and TRBJ2-1, with 10 bases identical to TRBD2. The CDR3 has 18 residues. Germline assignment: CDR1 MNHEY and CDR2 SMNVEV (reference sequence). V lost 6 bases, J lost 0 bases, and 11 bases stayed unmatched. DNA of the CDR3: TGTGCCAGCAGGAGCGGGACTAGCGACCTAAGCTCCTACAATGAGCAGTTCTTC. Translating gives CASRSGTSDLSSYNEQFF.

The chain is built from TRBV18 and TRBJ1-3, with no clear D. The CDR3 is made up of 16 amino acids. Germline V gene sequence: CDR1 KGHSH, CDR2 LQKENI. V lost 3 bases and J lost 0, with 12 bases in between. CDR3 coding DNA: TGTGCCAGCTCACCTAGCAGATCCAGCTCTGGAAACACCATATATTTT. Residues: CASSPSRSSSGNTIYF.

V gene TRBV19 combines with J gene TRBJ1-4, with TRBD1 matching over 10 bases. V lost 10 bases to trimming and J lost 0 bases; unmatched junction nucleotides: 8. Germline V gene data show CDR1 as LNHDA and CDR2 as SQIVND (reference sequence). The CDR3 sequence is 16 residues long. The CDR3 DNA is TGTGCCACTACGGACAGGGGGTCGGCAACTAATGAAAAACTGTTTTTT. Translated: CATTDRGSATNEKLFF.

The chain couples TRBV29-1 to TRBJ2-7, with D possibly TRBD2 on 5 matching bases. Germline V CDR1 and CDR2: SQVTM, ANQGSEA. The germline V and J ends were trimmed by 6 bases and 5 bases, with 17 bases remaining between them. CDR3 length: 13 amino acids. The CDR3 loop is CSVRSAGSDEQYF. The CDR3 bases are TGCAGCGTCCGATCTGCGGGTTCCGACGAGCAGTACTTC.

V usage is TRBV6-5 and J usage is TRBJ1-3; D remains ambiguous. The CDR3 runs 14 residues. The V gene lost 6 bases and the J gene lost 7 bases, with 16 bases spanning the gap. Germline V gene sequence: CDR1 MNHEY, CDR2 SVGAGI. CDR3 nucleotide sequence: TGTGCCAGCAGCTCAGGACGGGGATGGAACACCATATATTTT. This sequence encodes CASSSGRGWNTIYF.

The CDR3 sequence: CACSVSSGRQYF. CDR3 coding DNA: TGTGCCTGCTCTGTTTCTTCAGGACGGCAGTACTTC. The chain couples TRBV13 to TRBJ2-7, with D hard to call. CDR1 is PRHDT, CDR2 FYEKMQ, per germline (reference sequence). The V end lost 11 bases, the J end lost 9 bases, and 20 bases lay between the germline ends. The CDR3 has 12 amino acids.

Concerning this clone itself: Other DNA sequences in this specimen translate into the identical CDR3. The rearrangement links TRBV29-1 to TRBJ2-7; D is possibly TRBD2 (6 bases). The V end was cut by 6 bases, the J end by 0 bases, with 9 bases between. The CDR3 totals 12 residues. The germline V gene has CDR1 SQVTM and CDR2 ANQGSEA. The CDR3 sequence is CSVSGGSYEQYF. CDR3 in DNA: TGCAGCGTGTCCGGGGGCTCCTACGAGCAGTACTTC.

The chain is built from TRBV7-2 and TRBJ2-2, with 10 bases lining up with TRBD1. V was pared by 4 bases and J by 5 bases, with 7 bases of the junction left unmatched. Germline V gene sequence: CDR1 SGHTA, CDR2 FQGNSA. CDR3 length: 16 residues. CDR3 sequence reads: CASSSRQGAWTGELFF. CDR3 DNA: TGTGCCAGCAGCTCGCGACAGGGGGCGTGGACCGGGGAGCTGTTTTTT.

This chain links TRBV30 with TRBJ2-7; D gene unclear. V was shortened by 2 bases and J by 5 bases, with 10 bases between the two germline ends. Looked up from germline, CDR1 is GTSNPN and CDR2 is SVGIG (reference sequence). This CDR3 comprises 12 residues. The CDR3 is CAWSYFGDEQYF. CDR3 DNA sequence: TGTGCCTGGAGTTATTTCGGTGACGAGCAGTACTTC. Together with reference TRBV30 and TRBJ2-7, the CDR3 gives the full variable domain: SQTIHQWPATLVQPVGSPLSLECTVEGTSNPNLYWYRQAAGRGLQLLFYSVGIGQISSEVPQNLSASRPQDRQFILSSKKLLLSDSGFYLCAWSYFGDEQYFGPGTRLTVT.

V is TRBV18 and J is TRBJ1-2; 7 positions agree with TRBD1. Germline values: CDR1 KGHSH, CDR2 LQKENI. Losses at the gene ends were 1 base for V and 0 bases for J; bases not matched to a gene: 5. The CDR3 sequence is 16 residues long. The chain's CDR3 is CASSPLGQTPNYGYTF. The CDR3 nucleotides are TGTGCCAGCTCACCACTGGGACAGACCCCTAACTATGGCTACACCTTC.

CDR3 nucleotide sequence: TGTGCCTGGAGTCGAACCGGGACAGCGTATAGCAATCAGCCCCAGCATTTT. The encoded protein is CAWSRTGTAYSNQPQHF. The V call is TRBV30, the J call TRBJ1-5; 7 bases line up with TRBD1. Looked up from germline, CDR1 is GTSNPN and CDR2 is SVGIG (reference sequence). Trimming removed 2 bases from V and 0 bases from J; junction bases left unmatched: 10. The CDR3 covers 17 residues.

The DNA of the CDR3 is TGTGCCAGCAGCCTTACACAGGGGGCTGAGCAGTTCTTC. Translated, it gives CASSLTQGAEQFF. The chain recombines TRBV2 with TRBJ2-1; 9 nucleotides match TRBD1. CDR1 is SNHLY, CDR2 FYNNEI, per germline. This CDR3 spans 13 amino acids. With V trimmed by 6 bases and J by 9 bases, 6 bases remained unmatched.

The J gene is TRBJ1-1, the V gene TRBV7-2; D perhaps matches TRBD1 (6 bases). The V end was cut by 5 bases, the J end by 1 base, with 11 bases between. Looked up from germline, CDR1 is SGHTA and CDR2 is FQGNSA. There are 14 residues in the CDR3. CDR3 region: CASSRPGANTEAFF. The CDR3 DNA reads TGTGCCAGCAGCCGGCCGGGGGCGAACACTGAAGCTTTCTTT.

The rearrangement uses TRBV12-5 and TRBJ2-5; the D gene is possibly TRBD2 (5 bases). In germline, CDR1 is LGHNT, CDR2 FRNRAP. The CDR3 consists of 14 residues. Trimming took 1 base from V and 4 from J, leaving 10 bases between them. The CDR3 protein is CASGLGGKGETQYF. The CDR3 DNA sequence: TGTGCTAGTGGTTTGGGAGGGAAGGGAGAGACCCAGTACTTC.

The chain couples TRBV9 to TRBJ1-4; 8 bases are shared with TRBD1. Germline CDR1 and CDR2: SGDLS and YYNGEE. V trimming: 4 bases; J trimming: 5 bases; junction bases outside the gene matches: 7. The CDR3 has 15 residues. CDR3 residues: CASSLRTGTNEKLFF. CDR3 nucleotides: TGTGCCAGCAGCCTCCGGACAGGGACGAATGAAAAACTGTTTTTT.

The gene calls are TRBV7-2 and TRBJ1-2; no clear D. Trimming pared 7 bases from V and 5 bases from J, leaving 17 bases between. The CDR3 sequence is 14 residues long. Per germline, CDR1 SGHTA and CDR2 FQGNSA. The CDR3 region is CASTEREGWYGYTF. CDR3 in DNA: TGTGCCAGCACCGAGAGAGAGGGCTGGTATGGCTACACCTTC. Looking up the rest from reference TRBV7-2 and TRBJ1-2 gives the full variable domain: GAGVSQSPSNKVTEKGKDVELRCDPISGHTALYWYRQSLGQGLEFLIYFQGNSAPDKSGLPSDRFSAERTGGSVSTLTIQRTQQEDSAVYLCASTEREGWYGYTFGSGTRLTVV.

CDR3 protein: CAILRGRAEAFF. CDR3 sequence (DNA): TGTGCCATCTTGAGGGGGAGGGCTGAAGCTTTCTTT. The rearrangement links TRBV6-1 to TRBJ1-1; possible D gene TRBD1, 6 bases. Germline lookup yields CDR1 MNHNS and CDR2 SASEGT. V shed 10 bases and J shed 6 bases, with 15 bases lying between them. CDR3 length: 12 amino acids.

This clone was picked up a small number of times. The chain employs TRBV28 and TRBJ1-5; no clear D. Germline CDR1 is MDHEN and CDR2 is SYDVKM. Trimming stripped 2 bases from V and 5 bases from J, with 13 bases between. There are 15 residues in the CDR3. The DNA for the CDR3 is TGTGCCAGCAGTTTAACCTTTCGAACAGATCAGCCCCAGCATTTT. As protein: CASSLTFRTDQPQHF.

This chain links TRBV7-9 with TRBJ2-2; possibly TRBD1 for D (5 bases). Per the germline V gene, CDR1 is SEHNR and CDR2 is FQNEAQ (reference sequence). The CDR3 length is 13 residues. Trimming pared 6 bases from V and 6 bases from J, leaving 11 bases between. The CDR3 loop reads CASSPGFPGELFF. CDR3 bases: TGTGCCAGCAGTCCAGGGTTCCCCGGGGAGCTGTTTTTT. Using reference TRBV7-9 and TRBJ2-2 for the parts outside the CDR3, the full variable domain is DTGVSQNPRHKITKRGQNVTFRCDPISEHNRLYWYRQTLGQGPEFLTYFQNEAQLEKSRLLSDRFSAERPKGSFSTLEIQRTEQGDSAMYLCASSPGFPGELFFGEGSRLTVL.

The V call is TRBV7-2, the J call TRBJ2-1, with 9 bases matching TRBD2. The CDR3 runs to 14 residues. Germline V CDR1 and CDR2: SGHTA, FQGNSA. The trim removed 8 bases at V and 4 bases at J, leaving 6 bases unmatched. As DNA, the CDR3 is TGTGCCAGCTCTGCTAGCGGGGCGTACAATGAGCAGTTCTTC. Translated: CASSASGAYNEQFF.

This chain connects TRBV27 to TRBJ2-2; D might be TRBD2 (7 bases). Trimming took 6 bases from V and 6 from J, leaving 20 bases between them. CDR3 length equals 16 residues. Germline V CDR1 and CDR2: MNHEY, SMNVEV (reference sequence). CDR3: CASSRPGGRNPGELFF. The DNA of the CDR3 is TGTGCCAGCAGCCGCCCCGGGGGGCGAAATCCCGGGGAGCTGTTTTTT.

The V gene is TRBV4-1, the J gene TRBJ1-4; no clear D. The length of the CDR3 is 15 residues. V shed 5 bases and J shed 7 bases, with 17 bases lying between them. In germline, CDR1 is MGHRA, CDR2 YSYEKL. CDR3 residues: CASSKDGARGEKLFF. The DNA of the CDR3 is TGCGCCAGCAGCAAGGACGGAGCCCGCGGTGAAAAACTGTTTTTT.

The chain combines TRBV4-3 with TRBJ1-1; D is ambiguous. The germline CDR1 and CDR2 sequences are LGHNA and YSLEER. The CDR3 totals 13 residues. Trimming cost V 0 bases and J 0 bases, with 2 bases left between them. The CDR3: CASSQDLNTEAFF. As DNA, the CDR3 is TGCGCCAGCAGCCAAGATTTGAACACTGAAGCTTTCTTT.

The chain employs TRBV19 and TRBJ1-1; TRBD1 agrees at 7 bases. Trimming at V came to 6 bases and at J to 4 bases, leaving 5 bases not matched to a gene. The germline gives CDR1 LNHDA, CDR2 SQIVND (reference sequence). The length of the CDR3 is 13 residues. The CDR3 coding sequence is TGTGCCAGTAGCAACAGGGGTGGCACTGAAGCTTTCTTT. It specifies CASSNRGGTEAFF.

The chain couples TRBV2 to TRBJ1-2; D perhaps matches TRBD1 (5 bases). The V end was cut by 7 bases, the J end by 4 bases, with 13 bases between. The germline V gene has CDR1 SNHLY and CDR2 FYNNEI. This CDR3 is built from 13 residues. Here the CDR3 reads CASTKEGPYGYTF. The CDR3, as DNA: TGTGCCAGCACGAAGGAGGGGCCCTATGGCTACACCTTC.

This rearrangement joins TRBV6-4 to TRBJ1-1; D uncertain. This CDR3 region has 13 residues. Germline lookup yields CDR1 MRHNA and CDR2 SNTAGT. V lost 7 bases, J lost 3 bases, and 12 bases lay in between. This chain's CDR3 is CASTSTEDTEAFF. The CDR3 DNA reads TGTGCCAGCACCTCTACAGAAGACACTGAAGCTTTCTTT.

The chain recombines TRBV18 with TRBJ2-5; 8 bases align to TRBD2. Germline V gene lookup returns CDR1 KGHSH and CDR2 LQKENI. The CDR3 is 17 amino acids. The ends lost 2 bases at V and 0 bases at J; junction bases unmatched: 8. The DNA for the CDR3 is TGTGCCAGCTCACCAACTAGCGGCGACTACTACCAAGAGACCCAGTACTTC. It yields the protein CASSPTSGDYYQETQYF. Drawing the rest from reference TRBV18 and TRBJ2-5, the complete variable domain is NAGVMQNPRHLVRRRGQEARLRCSPMKGHSHVYWYRQLPEEGLKFMVYLQKENIIDESGMPKERFSAEFPKEGPSILRIQQVVRGDSAAYFCASSPTSGDYYQETQYFGPGTRLLVL.

The chain is built from TRBV7-2 and TRBJ2-2; no clear D. Germline values: CDR1 SGHTA, CDR2 FQGNSA. CDR3 length: 15 residues. The V end was cut by 3 bases, the J end by 2 bases, with 10 bases between. The CDR3 DNA sequence: TGTGCCAGCAGCTTCGGTACCGTTAACACCGGGGAGCTGTTTTTT. It specifies CASSFGTVNTGELFF.

This sequence joins TRBV21-1 and TRBJ2-6. TRBV21-1 is marked as a pseudogene. The CDR3 length is 18 residues. The CDR3 loop reads CASSTGHGLALGANVLTF. The CDR3 DNA is TGTGCCAGCAGTACCGGGCATGGCTTAGCACTTGGGGCCAACGTCCTGACTTTC.